The 4 T cell receptor beta chains presented below share a single source sample, sequenced in a study of shared T cell receptors in the human thymus. Libraries were prepared by immunoSEQ multiplex PCR; TCRdb keeps only in-frame clonotypes and omits some of them. The sample shows some 640,000 clones, around 87% of them seen only once. These data were also reused for a study on human thymus T cells.

Material for sequencing was thymocytes. These TCRs come from a boy under three years old with a congenital heart defect.

A single count supports this clone. This sequence joins TRBV10-2 and TRBJ2-3; 8 nucleotides match TRBD1. Germline V lookup: CDR1 WSHSY, CDR2 SAAADI. V lost 8 bases to trimming and J lost 0 bases; unmatched junction nucleotides: 13. CDR3 length: 17 residues. The CDR3 here is CASGGTGYPSSTDTQYF. The CDR3 DNA follows: TGCGCCAGCGGAGGGACAGGTTACCCGTCTAGCACAGATACGCAGTATTTT.

The CDR3 nucleotides are TGTGCCAGCAGTGACGGCGGACAGGGGGCAGGGAAGAACACTGAAGCTTTCTTT. Translation: CASSDGGQGAGKNTEAFF. V gene TRBV25-1 combines with J gene TRBJ1-1; TRBD1 matches at 11 bases. Looked up from germline, CDR1 is MGHDK and CDR2 is SYGVNS. CDR3 length equals 18 residues. Trimming removed 3 bases from V and 1 base from J; junction bases left unmatched: 10.

V and J are TRBV13 and TRBJ1-2; unclear D gene. CDR3 length: 15 residues. Trimming cost V 3 bases and J 5 bases, with 16 bases left between them. CDR1 and CDR2 (germline): PRHDT, FYEKMQ (reference sequence). CDR3 bases: TGTGCCAGCAGCTTTAGAGGGAGACCTCGTTATGGCTACACCTTC. Its translation: CASSFRGRPRYGYTF.

V is TRBV4-1 and J is TRBJ1-2; 7 bases are a match to TRBD1. Unmatched junction bases numbered 14, after V lost 0 bases and J lost 1 base. CDR3 length equals 19 residues. The V gene's germline CDR1 is MGHRA and CDR2 YSYEKL. CDR3 in amino acids: CASSQDIWGDRAFNYGYTF. The CDR3 DNA follows: TGCGCCAGCAGCCAAGATATTTGGGGCGACAGGGCCTTTAACTATGGCTACACCTTC.